Sequencing of this T cell receptor (beta chain) was carried out in a study of cytomegalovirus exposure and HLA in healthy donors. Trimming left V 2 bases short and J 5 bases short, with 3 bases between. Germline V lookup: CDR1 SGHVS, CDR2 FNYEAQ. The CDR3 length is 11 residues. 60 Vbeta and 13 Jbeta primers were used in PCR. Sequencing was performed with immunoSEQ multiplex PCR; in TCRdb, only in-frame clones are kept and a portion is missing. This sample has about 150,000 clones, with approximately 81% found just once. The chain recombines TRBV7-6 with TRBJ2-5; D gene ambiguous. Sequencing was done on a sample of PBMCs. The sequence derives from a boy between 2 and 10 years old in good health and CMV-seronegative. The CDR3: CASSLSETQYF. CDR3 coding DNA: TGTGCCAGCAGCTTATCGGAGACCCAGTACTTC.